This T cell receptor beta chain was captured in a study of cytomegalovirus exposure and HLA in healthy donors. Overall study results and limits: One cluster of highly shared sequence variants probably arose as a sequencing artifact. In vitro data verified three CMV-associated chains as specific for CMV antigens. Earlier results showed most TCR beta V segments being productive about 87% or about 30% of the time.

In the PCR, 60 Vbeta and 13 Jbeta primers were used. The table came from immunoSEQ multiplex PCR; TCRdb's copy has only in-frame clones and leaves some out. The sample holds approximately 220,000 clones, around 75% seen once. Donors consisted of healthy bone marrow donors. This clone was seen a single time. Its target is unknown. The TCR was taken from a woman in her 30s in good health and CMV-seronegative. The sample consisted of PBMCs.

CDR3 protein: CASSPWSGSSYNEQFF. For the CDR3, the DNA is TGTGCCAGCAGCCCCTGGAGCGGGAGTTCCTACAATGAGCAGTTCTTC. J is TRBJ2-1 and V is TRBV27; TRBD2 agrees at 8 bases. The V gene's germline CDR1 is MNHEY and CDR2 SMNVEV (reference sequence). V lost 6 bases and J lost 1; bases outside the gene matches: 8. The CDR3 is 16 amino acids.